This T cell receptor beta chain was sequenced for a study of cytomegalovirus exposure and HLA in healthy donors. Study-level findings and limits: There were a few CMV-associated chains whose specificity for CMV antigens was confirmed in vitro. Cytomegalovirus association was listed for 150 to 200 TCR beta chains.

Here immunoSEQ multiplex PCR was the method, and the copy in TCRdb shows in-frame clones only, minus some. There are some 170,000 clones in the sample; just under 85% occur only once, and 2% to 2.5% lies in the top ten. Germline lookup yields CDR1 LNHDA and CDR2 SQIVND (reference sequence). V lost 5 bases and J lost 2; bases outside the gene matches: 0. This CDR3 has 13 residues. Comments on this clone: Its antigen is unknown.

This chain uses TRBV19 with TRBJ1-5; 7 bases fit TRBD1. The receptor's source is a man aged 25-40 years in good health and CMV-seropositive. Specimen: PBMCs. CDR3 coding DNA: TGTGCCAGTAGTGGGACAGGCAATCAGCCCCAGCATTTT. It codes for CASSGTGNQPQHF.